This TCR beta chain comes out of a study of blood T cell repertoires in COVID-19. Whole-study context: Samples came from the United States, Italy and Spain, spanning acute and convalescent COVID-19. In each case, the material was cDNA or gDNA derived from T cells, B-cell-depleted T cells, or PBMCs.

Germline CDR1 and CDR2: GTSNPN and SVGIG (reference sequence). The CDR3 spans 17 residues. V was pared by 0 bases and J by 6 bases, with 12 bases of the junction left unmatched. In the study's own analysis: Estimated nucleated cell counts came from reference gene primer amplification. TCRdb keeps only in-frame clones here, not all; method: immunoSEQ multiplex PCR. The DNA was the basis for D and trimming; V, J and clone size are from that table. The data contain 90,000 to 100,000 clones, about 85% of them singletons. V gene TRBV30 combines with J gene TRBJ1-4; 8 nucleotides agree with TRBD1. The receptor was isolated from a man older than 75 with acute or convalescent COVID-19. Material: peripheral blood. For the CDR3, the DNA is TGTGCCTGGAGTGTACAGGTTGGACAGGGCAGAGATGAAAAACTGTTTTTT. Protein product: CAWSVQVGQGRDEKLFF.